These T cell receptor beta chains were read from a single sample in a study of cytomegalovirus exposure and HLA in healthy donors. Libraries were prepared by immunoSEQ multiplex PCR; TCRdb keeps only in-frame clonotypes and omits some of them. The sample table sets out 130,000 to 150,000 clones. Material for sequencing was PBMCs. These receptors came from a man aged 35 to 55 in good health and CMV-seronegative. Both conserved end residues are part of each CDR3. The order of the fields is V gene, J gene, CDR3 protein.

>TRBV11-2|TRBJ2-7
CASSLGTGIYEQYF
>TRBV6-1|TRBJ2-3
CASSSVIGTDTQYF
>TRBV28|TRBJ1-3
CASSAPGQGSSGNTIYF
>TRBV4-2|TRBJ1-1
CASSQVGLQGNTEAFF
>TRBV7-9|TRBJ1-1
CASSQPTGDITEAFF
>TRBV18|TRBJ1-2
CASSPSDTPGGYTF
>TRBV2|TRBJ1-5
CASSAQGDNQPQHF
>TRBV13|TRBJ1-6
CASSLGQGDSPLHF
>TRBV5-1|TRBJ1-6
CASSPGSVINSPLHF
>TRBV6-4|TRBJ2-3
CASSDSHPGTQYF
>TRBV5-4|TRBJ1-5
CASSYGANSNQPQHF
>TRBV4-2|TRBJ2-5
CASSQQGGLAGGGAETQYF
>TRBV5-6|TRBJ1-5
CASVIPREPQHF
>TRBV2|TRBJ1-3
CASRPQGVMGNTIYF
>TRBV7-2|TRBJ2-3
CASSGTSGGTDTQYF
>TRBV25-1|TRBJ1-1
CASSPGGIFNTEAFF
>TRBV18|TRBJ2-5
CASSGGVQETQYF
>TRBV6-5|TRBJ2-7
CASSYSFRIQTYEQYF